This T cell receptor beta chain came from a study of cytomegalovirus exposure and HLA in healthy donors. General study points: One variant, a missense change in DCLRE1C, was linked in a later analysis to TCR beta V- and J-gene trimming. TCR association rates varied by HLA locus in a later analysis, with DRB1 highest and HLA-C lowest. The study put under 200 TCR beta chains on its list as cytomegalovirus-associated.

For this clone: The target antigen is unknown.

The PCR had 60 Vbeta and 13 Jbeta primers. Repertoires were generated with immunoSEQ multiplex PCR, while TCRdb's copy carries only in-frame clones and drops some. The sample has around 150,000 clones; around four fifths are singletons. Sequenced sample: PBMCs. The source of this sequence is a man between 18 and 35 years old in good health and CMV-seropositive.

The CDR3: CASSPFLNTEAFF. The CDR3 nucleotides read TGTGCCAGCAGCCCTTTCTTGAACACTGAAGCTTTCTTT. This rearrangement joins TRBV25-1 to TRBJ1-1; D is unclear. CDR3 length: 13 amino acids. Trimming took off 6 bases at V and 0 bases at J, with 8 bases between the two ends. Per the germline V gene, CDR1 is MGHDK and CDR2 is SYGVNS.